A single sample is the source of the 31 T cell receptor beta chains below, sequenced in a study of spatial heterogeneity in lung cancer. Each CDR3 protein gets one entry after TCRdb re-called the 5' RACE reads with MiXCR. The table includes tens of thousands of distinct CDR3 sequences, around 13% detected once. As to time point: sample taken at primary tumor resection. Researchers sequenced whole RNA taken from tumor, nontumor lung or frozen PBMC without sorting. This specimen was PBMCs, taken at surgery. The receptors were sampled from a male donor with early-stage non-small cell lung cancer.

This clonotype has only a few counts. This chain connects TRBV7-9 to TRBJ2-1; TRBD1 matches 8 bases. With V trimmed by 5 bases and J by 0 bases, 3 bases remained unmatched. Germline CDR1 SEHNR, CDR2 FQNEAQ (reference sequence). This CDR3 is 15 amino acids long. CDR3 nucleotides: TGTGCCAGCAGCCCTGGACAGGGCTCCTACAATGAGCAGTTCTTC. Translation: CASSPGQGSYNEQFF.

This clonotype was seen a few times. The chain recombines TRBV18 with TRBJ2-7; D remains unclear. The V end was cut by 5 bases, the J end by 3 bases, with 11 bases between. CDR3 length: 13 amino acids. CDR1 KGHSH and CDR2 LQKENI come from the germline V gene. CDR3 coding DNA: TGTGCCAGCTCAACGGGCCAGAGCTACGAGCAGTACTTC. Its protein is CASSTGQSYEQYF.

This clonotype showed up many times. CDR3 amino acids: CSARTSGFYEQYF. The DNA for the CDR3 is TGCAGTGCTAGAACTAGCGGTTTTTACGAGCAGTACTTC. This chain links TRBV20-1 with TRBJ2-7; 8 positions match TRBD2. V shed 2 bases, J shed 4 bases, and the junction held 4 bases outside the gene matches. The CDR3 is 13 amino acids. Looked up from germline, CDR1 is DFQATT and CDR2 is SNEGSKA (reference sequence).

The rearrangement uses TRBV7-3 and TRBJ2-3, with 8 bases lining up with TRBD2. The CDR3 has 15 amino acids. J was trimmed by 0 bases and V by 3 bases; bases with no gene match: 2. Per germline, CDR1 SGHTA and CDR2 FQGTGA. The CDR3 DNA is TGTGCCAGCAGCTTGACTAGCGTTAGCACAGATACGCAGTATTTT. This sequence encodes CASSLTSVSTDTQYF. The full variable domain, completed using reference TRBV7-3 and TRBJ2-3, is GAGVSQTPSNKVTEKGKYVELRCDPISGHTALYWYRQSLGQGPEFLIYFQGTGAADDSGLPNDRFFAVRPEGSVSTLKIQRTERGDSAVYLCASSLTSVSTDTQYFGPGTRLTVL.

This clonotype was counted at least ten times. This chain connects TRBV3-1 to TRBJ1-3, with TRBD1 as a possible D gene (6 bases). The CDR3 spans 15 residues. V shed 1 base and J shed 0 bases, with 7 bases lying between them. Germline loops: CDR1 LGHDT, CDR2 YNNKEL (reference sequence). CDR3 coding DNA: TGTGCCAGCAGCCAAGGGACAGTCTCTGGAAACACCATATATTTT. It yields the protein CASSQGTVSGNTIYF.

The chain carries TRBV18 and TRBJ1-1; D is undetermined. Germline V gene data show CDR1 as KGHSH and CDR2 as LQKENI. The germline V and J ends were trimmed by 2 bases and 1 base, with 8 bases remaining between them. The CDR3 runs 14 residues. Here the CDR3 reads CASSPTERNTEAFF. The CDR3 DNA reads TGTGCCAGCTCACCAACAGAAAGGAACACTGAAGCTTTCTTT.

The CDR3 sequence: CASSYGPPNTGELFF. CDR3 DNA: TGCGCCAGCAGTTACGGACCACCGAACACCGGGGAGCTGTTTTTT. This chain connects TRBV5-1 to TRBJ2-2; D gene uncertain. With 5 bases removed from V and 0 bases from J, the gap between germline ends came to 11 bases. Germline V lookup: CDR1 SGHRS, CDR2 YFSETQ. This CDR3 region has 15 residues.

The chain's CDR3 is CSAPGLAGELFF. CDR3 in DNA: TGCAGTGCTCCTGGACTAGCCGGGGAGCTGTTTTTT. This chain links TRBV20-1 with TRBJ2-2, with 7 bases aligning to TRBD2. With 5 bases clipped from V and 6 bases from J, the junction kept 3 bases outside the gene matches. This CDR3 has 12 residues. Per the germline V gene, CDR1 is DFQATT and CDR2 is SNEGSKA (reference sequence).

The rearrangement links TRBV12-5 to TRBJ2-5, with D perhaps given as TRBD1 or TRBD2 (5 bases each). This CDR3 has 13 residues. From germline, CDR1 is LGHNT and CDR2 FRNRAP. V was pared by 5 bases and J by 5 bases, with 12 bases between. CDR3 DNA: TGTGCTAGTGGTCCGGGGCAAGAGGAGACCCAGTACTTC. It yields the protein CASGPGQEETQYF.

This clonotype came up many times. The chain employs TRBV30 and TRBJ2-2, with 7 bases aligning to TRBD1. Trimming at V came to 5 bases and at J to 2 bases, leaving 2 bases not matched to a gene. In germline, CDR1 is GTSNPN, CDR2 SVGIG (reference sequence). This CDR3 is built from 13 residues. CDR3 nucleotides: TGTGCCTGGGACAGGGAAAACACCGGGGAGCTGTTTTTT. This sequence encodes CAWDRENTGELFF.

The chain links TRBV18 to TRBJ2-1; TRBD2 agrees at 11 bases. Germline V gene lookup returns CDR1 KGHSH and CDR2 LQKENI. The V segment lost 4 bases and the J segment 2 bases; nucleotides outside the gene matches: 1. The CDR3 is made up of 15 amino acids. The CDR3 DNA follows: TGTGCCAGCTCACAGGGACTAGCGGCCTACAATGAGCAGTTCTTC. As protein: CASSQGLAAYNEQFF.

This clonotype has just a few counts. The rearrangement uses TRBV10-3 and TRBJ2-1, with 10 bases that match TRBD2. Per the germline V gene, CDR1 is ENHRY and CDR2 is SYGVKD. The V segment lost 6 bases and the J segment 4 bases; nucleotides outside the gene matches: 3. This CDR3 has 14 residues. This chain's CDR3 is CAISPSGGYNEQFF. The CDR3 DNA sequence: TGTGCCATCAGCCCTAGCGGGGGTTACAATGAGCAGTTCTTC.

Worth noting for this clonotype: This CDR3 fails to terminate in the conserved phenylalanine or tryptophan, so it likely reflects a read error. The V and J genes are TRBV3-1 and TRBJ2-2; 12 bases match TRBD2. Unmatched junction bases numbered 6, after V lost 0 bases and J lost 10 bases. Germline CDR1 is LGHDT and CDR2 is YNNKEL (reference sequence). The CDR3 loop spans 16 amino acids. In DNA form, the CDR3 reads TGTGCCAGCAGCCAAGATGAGACTAGCGGGGGAGTGGAGCTGTTTCTT. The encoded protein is CASSQDETSGGVELFL.

CDR3 DNA sequence: TGTGCCAGCAGCTCCCGGGACAGGACAGATACGCAGTATTTT. Translation: CASSSRDRTDTQYF. This chain connects TRBV7-2 to TRBJ2-3, with 8 bases fitting TRBD1. From germline, CDR1 is SGHTA and CDR2 FQGNSA. V was pared by 4 bases and J by 3 bases, with 3 bases of the junction left unmatched. The CDR3 spans 14 residues.

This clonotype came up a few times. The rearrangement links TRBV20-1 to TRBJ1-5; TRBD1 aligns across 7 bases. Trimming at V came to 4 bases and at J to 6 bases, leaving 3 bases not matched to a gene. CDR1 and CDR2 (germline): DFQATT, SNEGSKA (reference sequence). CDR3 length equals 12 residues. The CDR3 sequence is CSAKGAAQPQHF. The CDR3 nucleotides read TGCAGTGCTAAGGGGGCCGCTCAGCCCCAGCATTTT.

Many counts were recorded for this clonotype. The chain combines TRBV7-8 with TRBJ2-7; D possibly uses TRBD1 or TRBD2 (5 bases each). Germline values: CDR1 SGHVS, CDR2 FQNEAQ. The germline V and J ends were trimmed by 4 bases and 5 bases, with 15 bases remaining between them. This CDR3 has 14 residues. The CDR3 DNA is TGTGCCAGCAGCTCAATCCGGGACGGGCACGAGCAGTACTTC. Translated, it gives CASSSIRDGHEQYF.

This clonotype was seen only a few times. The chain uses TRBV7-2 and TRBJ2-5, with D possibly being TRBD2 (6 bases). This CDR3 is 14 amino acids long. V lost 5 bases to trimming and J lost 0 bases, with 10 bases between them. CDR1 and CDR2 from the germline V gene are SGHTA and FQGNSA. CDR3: CASSPVADQETQYF. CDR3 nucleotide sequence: TGTGCCAGCAGCCCAGTAGCGGACCAAGAGACCCAGTACTTC.

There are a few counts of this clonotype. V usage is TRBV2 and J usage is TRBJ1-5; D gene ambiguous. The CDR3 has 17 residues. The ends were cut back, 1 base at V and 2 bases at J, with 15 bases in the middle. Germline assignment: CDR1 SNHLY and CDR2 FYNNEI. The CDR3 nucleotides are TGTGCCAGCAGTGAAGGCAACGATATAGATGGCAATCAGCCCCAGCATTTT. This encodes CASSEGNDIDGNQPQHF.

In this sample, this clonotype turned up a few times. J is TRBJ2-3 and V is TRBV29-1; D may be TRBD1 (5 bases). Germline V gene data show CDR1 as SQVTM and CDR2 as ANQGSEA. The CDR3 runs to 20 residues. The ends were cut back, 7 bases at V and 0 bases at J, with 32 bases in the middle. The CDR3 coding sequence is TGCAGCGCCGCATCGTACCTACGCCCTATGACAGCTCTTAGCACAGATACGCAGTATTTT. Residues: CSAASYLRPMTALSTDTQYF.

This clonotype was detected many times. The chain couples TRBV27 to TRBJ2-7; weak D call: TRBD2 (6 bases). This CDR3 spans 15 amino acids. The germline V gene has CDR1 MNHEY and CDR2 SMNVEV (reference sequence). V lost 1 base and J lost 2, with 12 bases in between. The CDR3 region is CASSLYRGNAYEQYF. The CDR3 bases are TGTGCCAGCAGTTTATACCGGGGGAACGCCTACGAGCAGTACTTC.

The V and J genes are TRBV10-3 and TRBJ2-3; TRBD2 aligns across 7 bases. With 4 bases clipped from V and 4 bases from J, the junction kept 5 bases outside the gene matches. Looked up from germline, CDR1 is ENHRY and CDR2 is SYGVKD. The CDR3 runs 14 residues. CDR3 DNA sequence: TGTGCCATCAGTGGTGCGGGAGTGGCAGATACGCAGTATTTT. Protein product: CAISGAGVADTQYF.

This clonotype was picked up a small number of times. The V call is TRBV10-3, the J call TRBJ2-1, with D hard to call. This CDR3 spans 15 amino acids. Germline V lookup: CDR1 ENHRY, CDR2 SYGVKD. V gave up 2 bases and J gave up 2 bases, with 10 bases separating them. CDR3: CAISETEGPYNEQFF. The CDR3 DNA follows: TGTGCCATCAGTGAGACCGAAGGGCCCTACAATGAGCAGTTCTTC.

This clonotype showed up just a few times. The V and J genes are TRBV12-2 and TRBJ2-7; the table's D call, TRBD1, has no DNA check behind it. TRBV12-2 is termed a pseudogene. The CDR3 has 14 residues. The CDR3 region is CASRLAPPSREQYF. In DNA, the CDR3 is TGTGCAAGTCGCTTAGCCCCCCCCTCAAGAGAGCAGTACTTC.

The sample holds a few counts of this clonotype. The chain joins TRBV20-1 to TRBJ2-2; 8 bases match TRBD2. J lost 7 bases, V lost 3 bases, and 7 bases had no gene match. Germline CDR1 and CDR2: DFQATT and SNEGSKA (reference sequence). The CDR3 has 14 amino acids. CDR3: CSARSPGGVGELFF. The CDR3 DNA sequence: TGCAGTGCTAGGTCTCCCGGGGGGGTCGGGGAGCTGTTTTTT.

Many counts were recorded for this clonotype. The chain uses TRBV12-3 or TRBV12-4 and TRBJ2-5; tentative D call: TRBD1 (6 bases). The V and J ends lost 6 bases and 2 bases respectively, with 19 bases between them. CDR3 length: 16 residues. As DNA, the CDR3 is TGTGCCAGCAGCAAGAAAACCGGGACAATTCAAGAGACCCAGTACTTC. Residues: CASSKKTGTIQETQYF.

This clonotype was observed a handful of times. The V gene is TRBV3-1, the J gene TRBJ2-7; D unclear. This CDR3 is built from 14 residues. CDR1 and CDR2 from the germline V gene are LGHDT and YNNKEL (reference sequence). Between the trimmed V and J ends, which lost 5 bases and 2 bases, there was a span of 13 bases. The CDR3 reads CASSSTPVTYEQYF. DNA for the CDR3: TGTGCCAGCAGCTCAACCCCAGTTACCTACGAGCAGTACTTC.

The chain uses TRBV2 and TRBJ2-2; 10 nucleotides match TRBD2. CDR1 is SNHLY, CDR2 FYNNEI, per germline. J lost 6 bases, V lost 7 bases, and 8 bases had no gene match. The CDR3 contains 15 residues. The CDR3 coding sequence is TGTGCCAGCAAAGAGGCTAGCGGGAGTTCCGGGGAGCTGTTTTTT. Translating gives CASKEASGSSGELFF. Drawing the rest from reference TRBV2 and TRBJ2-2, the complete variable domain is EPEVTQTPSHQVTQMGQEVILRCVPISNHLYFYWYRQILGQKVEFLVSFYNNEISEKSEIFDDQFSVERPDGSNFTLKIRSTKLEDSAMYFCASKEASGSSGELFFGEGSRLTVL.

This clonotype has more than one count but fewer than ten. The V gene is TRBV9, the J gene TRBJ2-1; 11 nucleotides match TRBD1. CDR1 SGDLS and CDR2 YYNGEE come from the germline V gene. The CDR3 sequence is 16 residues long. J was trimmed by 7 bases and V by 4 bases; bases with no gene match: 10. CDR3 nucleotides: TGTGCCAGCAGCCCTCAAGGGACAGGGGGTCAGAATGAGCAGTTCTTC. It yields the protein CASSPQGTGGQNEQFF. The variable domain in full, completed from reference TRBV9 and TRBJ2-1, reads DSGVTQTPKHLITATGQRVTLRCSPRSGDLSVYWYQQSLDQGLQFLIQYYNGEERAKGNILERFSAQQFPDLHSELNLSSLELGDSALYFCASSPQGTGGQNEQFFGPGTRLTVL.

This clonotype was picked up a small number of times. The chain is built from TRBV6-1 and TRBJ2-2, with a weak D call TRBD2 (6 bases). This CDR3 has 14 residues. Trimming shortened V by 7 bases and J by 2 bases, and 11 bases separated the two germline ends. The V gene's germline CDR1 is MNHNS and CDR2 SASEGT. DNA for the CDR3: TGTGCCAGCACCGGGAGCTTAAACACCGGGGAGCTGTTTTTT. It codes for CASTGSLNTGELFF.

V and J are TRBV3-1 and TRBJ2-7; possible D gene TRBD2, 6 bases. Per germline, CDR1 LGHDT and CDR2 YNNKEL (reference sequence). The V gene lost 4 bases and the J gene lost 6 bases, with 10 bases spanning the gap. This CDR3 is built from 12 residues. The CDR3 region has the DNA TGTGCCAGCAGCCGGGAGGATGGCGAGCAGTACTTC. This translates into CASSREDGEQYF.

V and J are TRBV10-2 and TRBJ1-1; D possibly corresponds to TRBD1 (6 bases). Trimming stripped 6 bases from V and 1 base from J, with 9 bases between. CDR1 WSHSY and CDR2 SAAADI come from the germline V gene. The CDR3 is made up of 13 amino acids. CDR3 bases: TGCGCCAGCAGAGTAGGGGGGAACACTGAAGCTTTCTTT. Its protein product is CASRVGGNTEAFF.